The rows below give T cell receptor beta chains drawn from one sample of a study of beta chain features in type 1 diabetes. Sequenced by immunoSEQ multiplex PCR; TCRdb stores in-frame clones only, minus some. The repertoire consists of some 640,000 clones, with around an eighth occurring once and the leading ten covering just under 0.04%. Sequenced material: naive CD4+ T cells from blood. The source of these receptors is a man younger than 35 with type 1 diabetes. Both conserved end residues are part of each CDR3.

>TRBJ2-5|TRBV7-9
CASGRVLSTAETQYF
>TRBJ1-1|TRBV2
CASSDSSSMNTEAFF
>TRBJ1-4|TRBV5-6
CASSLGFEKLFF
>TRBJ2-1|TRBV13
CASSEPPLLGLQFF
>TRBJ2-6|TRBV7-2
CAAKGVGSGANVLTF
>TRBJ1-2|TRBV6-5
CASSPGTTEKNGYTF
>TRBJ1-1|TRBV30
CAWSVLRLGDTEAFF
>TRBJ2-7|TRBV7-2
CASSPGGRVRPYEQYF
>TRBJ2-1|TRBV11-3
CASSSDRARHNEQFF
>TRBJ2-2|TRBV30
CAWSVLLGTRGWATGELFF
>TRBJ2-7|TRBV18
CASSPRGVAGGTYEQYF
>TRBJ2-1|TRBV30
CAWIPRWNEQFF
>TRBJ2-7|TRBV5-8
CASSLTGVEQYF
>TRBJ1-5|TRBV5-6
CASSLGVGNQPQHF
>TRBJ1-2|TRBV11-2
CASSFDVNYGYTF
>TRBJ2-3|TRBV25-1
CASSAGGSTDTQYF
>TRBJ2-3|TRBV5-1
CASSPPGQGTDTQYF
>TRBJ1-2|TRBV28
CASRVGDYGYTF
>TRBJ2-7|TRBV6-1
CASSLRFNEQYF
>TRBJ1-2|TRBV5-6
CASSLNRGPSGYTF
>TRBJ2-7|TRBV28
CASSDRGVEQYF
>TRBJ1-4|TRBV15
CATSRDRNEKLFF
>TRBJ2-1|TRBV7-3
CASSLMAGPYNEQFF
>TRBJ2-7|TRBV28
CASSRVWQSSYEQYF
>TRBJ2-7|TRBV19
CASSFSSGTGYEQYF
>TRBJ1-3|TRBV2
CASRAGAGNTIYF
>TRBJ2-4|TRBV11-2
CASSLSRAKNIQYF
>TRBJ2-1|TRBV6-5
CASSYRRQGVNEQFF
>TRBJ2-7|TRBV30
CAWPIWTPDSEDEQYF
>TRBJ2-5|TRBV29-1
CSGDSFQETQYF
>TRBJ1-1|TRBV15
CATSIKQNTEAFF
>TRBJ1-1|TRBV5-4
CASSLGQRNTEAFF
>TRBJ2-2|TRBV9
CASSYHRGAGTGELFF
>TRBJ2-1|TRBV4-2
CASSQEATSGAYNEQFF
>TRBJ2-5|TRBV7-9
CASSLGQGSETQYF
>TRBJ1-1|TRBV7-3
CASSPGVGANTEAFF
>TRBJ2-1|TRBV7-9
CASSLGASAPGNEQFF
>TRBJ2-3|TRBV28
CASSPGLALLAKTDTQYF
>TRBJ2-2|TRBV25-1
CASHGQGFSGELFF
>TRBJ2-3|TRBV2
CASSEVGGQDTQYF
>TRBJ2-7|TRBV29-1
CSVAGTGEREQYF
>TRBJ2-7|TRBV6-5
CASSYALGSSSYEQYF